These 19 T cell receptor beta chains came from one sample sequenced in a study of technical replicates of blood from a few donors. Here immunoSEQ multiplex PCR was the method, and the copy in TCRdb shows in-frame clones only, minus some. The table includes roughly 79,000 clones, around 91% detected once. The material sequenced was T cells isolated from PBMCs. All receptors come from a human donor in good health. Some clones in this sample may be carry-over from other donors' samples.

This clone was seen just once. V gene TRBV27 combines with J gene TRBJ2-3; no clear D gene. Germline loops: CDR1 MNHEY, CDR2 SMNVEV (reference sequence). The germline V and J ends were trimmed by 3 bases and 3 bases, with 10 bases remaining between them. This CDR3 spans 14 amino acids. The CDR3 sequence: CASSLTQTTDTQYF. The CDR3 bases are TGTGCCAGCAGTTTGACACAGACGACAGATACGCAGTATTTT.

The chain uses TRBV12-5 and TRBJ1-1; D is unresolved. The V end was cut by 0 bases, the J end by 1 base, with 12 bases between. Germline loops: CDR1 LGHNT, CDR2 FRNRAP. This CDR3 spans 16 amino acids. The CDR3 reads CASGLVMPGKNTEAFF. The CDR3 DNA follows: TGTGCTAGTGGTTTGGTGATGCCGGGGAAGAACACTGAAGCTTTCTTT.

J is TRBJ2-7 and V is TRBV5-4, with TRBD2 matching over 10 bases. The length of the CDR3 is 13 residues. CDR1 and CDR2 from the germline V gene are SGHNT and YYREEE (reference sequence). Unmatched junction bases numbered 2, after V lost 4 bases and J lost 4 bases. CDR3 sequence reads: CASSPGLAYEQYF. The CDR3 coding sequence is TGTGCCAGCAGCCCGGGACTAGCGTACGAGCAGTACTTC.

CDR3 nucleotide sequence: TGTGCCAGCAGCATTACCGGGAGAGAAGAGACCCAGTACTTC. It specifies CASSITGREETQYF. This chain connects TRBV11-3 to TRBJ2-5; D may be TRBD2 (6 bases). The CDR3 contains 14 residues. The germline V gene has CDR1 SGHNT and CDR2 YENEEA. The germline V and J ends were trimmed by 5 bases and 3 bases, with 13 bases remaining between them.

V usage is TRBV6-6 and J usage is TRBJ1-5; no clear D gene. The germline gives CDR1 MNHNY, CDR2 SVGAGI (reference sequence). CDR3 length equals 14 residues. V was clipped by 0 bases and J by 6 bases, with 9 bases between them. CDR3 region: CASSYSSKSQPQHF. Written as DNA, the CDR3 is TGTGCCAGCAGTTACTCGTCCAAGAGTCAGCCCCAGCATTTT.

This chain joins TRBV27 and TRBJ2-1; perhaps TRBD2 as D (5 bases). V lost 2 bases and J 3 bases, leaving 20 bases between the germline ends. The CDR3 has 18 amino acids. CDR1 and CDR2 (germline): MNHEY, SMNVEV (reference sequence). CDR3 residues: CASSLPARPSLGYNEQFF. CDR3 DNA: TGTGCCAGCAGTTTACCCGCGCGGCCTAGCCTCGGCTACAATGAGCAGTTCTTC.

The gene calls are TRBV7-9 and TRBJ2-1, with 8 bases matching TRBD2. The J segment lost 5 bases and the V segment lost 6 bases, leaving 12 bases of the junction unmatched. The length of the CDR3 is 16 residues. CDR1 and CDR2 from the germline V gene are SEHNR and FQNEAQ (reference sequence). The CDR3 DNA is TGTGCCAGCAGTCGTGCCTCAGCGGGGGTCAACAATGAGCAGTTCTTC. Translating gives CASSRASAGVNNEQFF.

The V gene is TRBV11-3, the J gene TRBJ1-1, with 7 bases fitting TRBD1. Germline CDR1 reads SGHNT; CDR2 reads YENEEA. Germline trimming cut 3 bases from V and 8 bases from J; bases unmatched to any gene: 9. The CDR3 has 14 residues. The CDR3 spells CASSFPTGTEEAFF. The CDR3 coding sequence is TGTGCCAGCAGCTTCCCAACCGGGACAGAGGAAGCTTTCTTT. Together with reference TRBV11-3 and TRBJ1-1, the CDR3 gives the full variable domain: EAGVVQSPRYKIIEKKQPVAFWCNPISGHNTLYWYLQNLGQGPELLIRYENEEAVDDSQLPKDRFSAERLKGVDSTLKIQPAELGDSAVYLCASSFPTGTEEAFFGQGTRLTVV.

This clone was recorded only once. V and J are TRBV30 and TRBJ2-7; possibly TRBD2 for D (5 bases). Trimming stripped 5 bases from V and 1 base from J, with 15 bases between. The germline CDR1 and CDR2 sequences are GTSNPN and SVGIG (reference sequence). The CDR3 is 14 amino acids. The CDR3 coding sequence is TGTGCCTGGCCCTACCGGGATCCTTCCTACGAGCAGTACTTC. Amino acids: CAWPYRDPSYEQYF.

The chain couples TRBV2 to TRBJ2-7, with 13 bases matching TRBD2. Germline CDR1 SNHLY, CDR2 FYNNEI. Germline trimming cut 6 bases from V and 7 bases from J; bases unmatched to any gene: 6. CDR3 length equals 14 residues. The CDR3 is CASRTSGRLGEQYF. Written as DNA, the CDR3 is TGTGCCAGCAGGACTAGCGGGAGGCTGGGAGAGCAGTACTTC.

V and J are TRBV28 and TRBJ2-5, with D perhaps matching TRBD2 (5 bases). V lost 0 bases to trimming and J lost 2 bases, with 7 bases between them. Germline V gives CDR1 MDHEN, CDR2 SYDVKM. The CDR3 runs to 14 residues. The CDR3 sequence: CASSLWQRQETQYF. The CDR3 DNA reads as TGTGCCAGCAGTTTATGGCAGCGGCAAGAGACCCAGTACTTC.

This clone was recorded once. In nucleotides, the CDR3 is TGTGCCAGCAGCCCTGGGACAGGGTGGGTTGAGCAGTTCTTC. It encodes CASSPGTGWVEQFF. The chain has TRBV11-2 and TRBJ2-1; TRBD1 matches at 9 bases. This CDR3 has 14 amino acids. The V gene end was trimmed by 5 bases and the J gene end by 9 bases; junction bases not matched to a gene: 8. CDR1 SGHAT and CDR2 FQNNGV come from the germline V gene.

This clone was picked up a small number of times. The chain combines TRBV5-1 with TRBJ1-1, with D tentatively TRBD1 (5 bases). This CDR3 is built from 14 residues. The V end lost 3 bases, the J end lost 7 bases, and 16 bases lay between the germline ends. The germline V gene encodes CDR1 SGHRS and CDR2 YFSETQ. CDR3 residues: CASSYTRTNLEAFF. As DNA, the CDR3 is TGCGCCAGCAGCTATACCAGGACAAACCTTGAAGCTTTCTTT.

The DNA for the CDR3 is TGTGCCAGCTTACACCCGGACTCTCACAATGAGCAGTTCTTC. Translating it yields CASLHPDSHNEQFF. The chain has TRBV18 and TRBJ2-1; tentatively, D is TRBD2 (5 bases). The germline CDR1 and CDR2 sequences are KGHSH and LQKENI. The CDR3 extends over 14 amino acids. With 7 bases removed from V and 5 bases from J, the gap between germline ends came to 15 bases.

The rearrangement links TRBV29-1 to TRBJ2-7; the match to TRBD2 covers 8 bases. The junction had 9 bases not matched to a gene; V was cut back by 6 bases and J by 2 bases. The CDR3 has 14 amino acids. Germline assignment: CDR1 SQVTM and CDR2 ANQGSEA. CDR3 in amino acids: CSVASGLAAYEQYF. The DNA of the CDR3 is TGCAGCGTAGCCAGCGGACTAGCAGCCTACGAGCAGTACTTC.

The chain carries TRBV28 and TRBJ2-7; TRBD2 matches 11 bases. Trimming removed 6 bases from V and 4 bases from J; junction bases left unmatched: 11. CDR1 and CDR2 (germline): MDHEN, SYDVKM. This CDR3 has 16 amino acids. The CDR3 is CASRDQMTSGMYEQYF. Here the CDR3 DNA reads TGTGCCAGCAGGGATCAAATGACTAGCGGGATGTACGAGCAGTACTTC.

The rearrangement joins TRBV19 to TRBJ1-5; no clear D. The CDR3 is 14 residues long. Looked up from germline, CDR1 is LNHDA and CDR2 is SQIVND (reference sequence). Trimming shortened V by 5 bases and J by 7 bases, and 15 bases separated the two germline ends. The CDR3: CASSPDGPGQPQHF. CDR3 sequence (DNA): TGTGCCAGTAGTCCGGACGGACCGGGACAGCCCCAGCATTTT. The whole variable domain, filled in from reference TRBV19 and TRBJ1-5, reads DGGITQSPKYLFRKEGQNVTLSCEQNLNHDAMYWYRQDPGQGLRLIYYSQIVNDFQKGDIAEGYSVSREKKESFPLTVTSAQKNPTAFYLCASSPDGPGQPQHFGDGTRLSIL.

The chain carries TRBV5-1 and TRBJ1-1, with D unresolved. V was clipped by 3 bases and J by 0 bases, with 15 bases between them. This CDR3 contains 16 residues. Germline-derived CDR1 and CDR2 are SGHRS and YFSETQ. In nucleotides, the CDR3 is TGCGCCAGCAGCTGGGAGCCGAGGGTAATGAACACTGAAGCTTTCTTT. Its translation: CASSWEPRVMNTEAFF.

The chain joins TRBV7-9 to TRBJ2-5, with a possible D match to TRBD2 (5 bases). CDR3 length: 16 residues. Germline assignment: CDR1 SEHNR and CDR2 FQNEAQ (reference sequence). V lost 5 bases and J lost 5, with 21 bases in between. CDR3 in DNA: TGTGCCAGCAGCCCGAGACCACTAGGGAGTGGGGAGACCCAGTACTTC. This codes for CASSPRPLGSGETQYF.